A single sample is the source of the 11 T cell receptor beta chains below, sequenced in a study of T-cell reconstitution after alpha-beta-depleted transplantation in children. Unique molecular identifiers were used to barcode this TCRbeta library. TCRdb reanalysed the PCR reads using MiXCR and keeps one entry per CDR3 protein. The table includes over 85,000 distinct CDR3 sequences, 10% detected once. Sample: PBMCs from the stem cell graft donor, taken from the stem cell graft. The source of these receptors is a human donor who donated a stem cell graft to a child with acute lymphoblastic leukemia.

This clonotype occurred many times. This rearrangement joins TRBV29-1 to TRBJ2-7, with 9 bases aligning to TRBD1. The CDR3 is 15 residues long. Germline CDR1 is SQVTM and CDR2 is ANQGSEA. The junction had 7 bases not matched to a gene; V was cut back by 3 bases and J by 1 base. In DNA, the CDR3 is TGCAGCGTTGAGAAATCCGGGACAGGGTCCTACGAGCAGTACTTC. Its translation: CSVEKSGTGSYEQYF.

This clonotype was seen repeatedly, ten times or more. This chain joins TRBV28 and TRBJ1-1; D gene unclear. The CDR3 is 12 residues long. The ends were cut back, 10 bases at V and 4 bases at J, with 13 bases in the middle. Germline V gene data show CDR1 as MDHEN and CDR2 as SYDVKM. DNA for the CDR3: TGTGCCACCCGCACCCTAGTCACTGAAGCTTTCTTT. Translating it yields CATRTLVTEAFF. Looking up the rest from reference TRBV28 and TRBJ1-1 gives the full variable domain: DVKVTQSSRYLVKRTGEKVFLECVQDMDHENMFWYRQDPGLGLRLIYFSYDVKMKEKGDIPEGYSVSREKKERFSLILESASTNQTSMYLCATRTLVTEAFFGQGTRLTVV.

This clonotype was recorded at least ten times. This sequence joins TRBV4-1 and TRBJ1-6; possible D gene TRBD1, 6 bases. The CDR3 is made up of 12 amino acids. Germline loops: CDR1 MGHRA, CDR2 YSYEKL. Trimming stripped 5 bases from V and 9 bases from J, with 8 bases between. CDR3 residues: CASSGGPSPLHF. DNA of the CDR3: TGCGCCAGCAGCGGGGGCCCTTCACCCCTCCACTTT.

This clonotype was seen repeatedly, ten times or more. This chain joins TRBV5-1 and TRBJ2-1, with no clear D. Germline assignment: CDR1 SGHRS and CDR2 YFSETQ. The CDR3 contains 13 residues. V lost 0 bases to trimming and J lost 9 bases, with 10 bases between them. CDR3 sequence reads: CASSLDLFGEQFF. CDR3 in DNA: TGCGCCAGCAGCTTGGACCTCTTTGGTGAGCAGTTCTTC.

This clonotype was counted at least ten times. The chain carries TRBV27 and TRBJ2-2; D remains unclear. This CDR3 is 16 amino acids long. The V and J ends lost 1 base and 3 bases respectively, with 12 bases between them. Per germline, CDR1 MNHEY and CDR2 SMNVEV (reference sequence). CDR3 sequence reads: CASSLYSKLDTGELFF. In DNA form, the CDR3 reads TGTGCCAGCAGTTTATACTCTAAGTTGGACACCGGGGAGCTGTTTTTT.

At least ten counts were recorded for this clonotype. The chain joins TRBV6-5 to TRBJ2-5, with 11 positions matching TRBD2. The germline gives CDR1 MNHEY, CDR2 SVGAGI. Losses at the gene ends were 5 bases for V and 4 bases for J; bases not matched to a gene: 9. CDR3 length: 16 residues. The chain's CDR3 is CASSPPSLAGGETQYF. The CDR3 DNA reads TGTGCCAGCAGTCCGCCCTCCCTAGCGGGGGGAGAGACCCAGTACTTC.

This clonotype was seen more than once but under ten times. J is TRBJ1-6 and V is TRBV6-1; D not resolved. Germline values: CDR1 MNHNS, CDR2 SASEGT. V was cut by 2 bases and J by 4 bases, with 9 bases left in between. This CDR3 is built from 15 residues. CDR3 coding DNA: TGTGCCAGCAGTGAAACCCCGGGGTATAATTCACCCCTCCACTTT. This gives the protein CASSETPGYNSPLHF.

This clonotype was recorded at least ten times. V gene TRBV28 combines with J gene TRBJ1-6, with D unresolved. Looked up from germline, CDR1 is MDHEN and CDR2 is SYDVKM. V lost 3 bases to trimming and J lost 7 bases, with 7 bases between them. The CDR3 sequence is 13 residues long. CDR3 bases: TGTGCCAGCAGTTTCTCTGGGAATTCACCCCTCCACTTT. It encodes CASSFSGNSPLHF.

This clonotype was counted at least ten times. This chain connects TRBV20-1 to TRBJ1-2; D unclear. The CDR3 contains 11 residues. The germline V gene has CDR1 DFQATT and CDR2 SNEGSKA (reference sequence). V was pared by 1 base and J by 9 bases, with 9 bases between. The chain's CDR3 is CSARGLQRYTF. CDR3 nucleotide sequence: TGCAGTGCTAGAGGGTTGCAGCGCTACACCTTC.

A note on this clonotype: This may be a read error, as it is one base from a much larger clone. This chain connects TRBV6-1 to TRBJ2-5; TRBD2 might be the D (7 bases). Germline V CDR1 and CDR2: MNHNS, SASEGT. The CDR3 length is 15 residues. DNA of the CDR3: TGTGCCAGCAGTGAAAAGGGGGGGGCGCGGGAGACCCGGTACTTC. Encoded protein: CASSEKGGARETRYF.

This clonotype came up many times. This chain links TRBV12-3 or TRBV12-4 with TRBJ2-5; 11 bases are a match to TRBD2. This CDR3 comprises 16 residues. Trimming took 8 bases from V and 1 from J; bases not matched to a gene: 9. This CDR3 reads CASGSSSGGPQETQYF. CDR3 sequence (DNA): TGTGCCAGCGGATCCTCTAGCGGGGGGCCCCAAGAGACCCAGTACTTC.